This TCR beta chain was sequenced during a study of tissue T cells after allogeneic stem cell transplantation. With 2 bases removed from V and 10 bases from J, the gap between germline ends came to 18 bases. Germline CDR1 reads KGHSH; CDR2 reads LQKENI. This CDR3 region has 16 residues. The table came from immunoSEQ multiplex PCR; TCRdb's copy has only in-frame clones and leaves some out. The sample yields several thousand clones, roughly 79% seen once. Sequenced material: skin, taken at autopsy. The chain employs TRBV18 and TRBJ1-6; a possible D gene is TRBD1 (5 bases). The receptor comes from a male patient at least 60 years old with steroid-refractory graft-versus-host disease after an allogeneic stem cell transplant. Some T cells may arise from the graft donor. The CDR3: CASSPYGRVRDSPLHF. CDR3 DNA: TGTGCCAGCTCACCATACGGCAGGGTTAGGGACTCACCCCTCCACTTT.